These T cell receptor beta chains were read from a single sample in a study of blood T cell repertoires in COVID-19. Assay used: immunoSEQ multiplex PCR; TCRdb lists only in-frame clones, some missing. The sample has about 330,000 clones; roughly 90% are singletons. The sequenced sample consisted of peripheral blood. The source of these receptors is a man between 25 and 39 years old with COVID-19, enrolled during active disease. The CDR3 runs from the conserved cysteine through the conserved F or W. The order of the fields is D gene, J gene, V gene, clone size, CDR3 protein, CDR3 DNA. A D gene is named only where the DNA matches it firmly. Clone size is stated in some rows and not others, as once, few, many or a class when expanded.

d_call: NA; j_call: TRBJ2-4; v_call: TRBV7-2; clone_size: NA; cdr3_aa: CASSLGRVAKNIQYF; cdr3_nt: TGTGCCAGCAGCTTAGGGAGGGTAGCCAAAAACATTCAGTACTTC
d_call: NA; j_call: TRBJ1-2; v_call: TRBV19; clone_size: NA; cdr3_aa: CSSFIVSREGNYGYTF; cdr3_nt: TGTTCCAGTTTTATAGTCTCCAGGGAGGGAAACTATGGCTACACCTTC
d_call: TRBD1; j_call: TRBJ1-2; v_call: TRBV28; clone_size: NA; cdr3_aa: CASSLFGTGDLYGYTF; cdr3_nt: TGTGCCAGCAGTTTATTCGGGACAGGGGACCTCTATGGCTACACCTTC
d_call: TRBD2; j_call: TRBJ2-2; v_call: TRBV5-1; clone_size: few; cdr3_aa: CASNPSGGNTGELFF; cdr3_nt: TGCGCCAGCAATCCTAGCGGGGGGAACACCGGGGAGCTGTTTTTT
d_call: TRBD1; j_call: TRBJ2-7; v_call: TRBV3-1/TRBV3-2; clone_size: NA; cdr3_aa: CASSQQGANEQYF; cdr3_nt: TGTGCCAGCAGCCAACAGGGGGCGAACGAGCAGTACTTC
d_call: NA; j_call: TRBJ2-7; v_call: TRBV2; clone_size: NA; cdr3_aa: CASSESPGHQTYEQYF; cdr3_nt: TGTGCCAGCAGTGAGTCACCCGGACATCAAACCTACGAGCAGTACTTC
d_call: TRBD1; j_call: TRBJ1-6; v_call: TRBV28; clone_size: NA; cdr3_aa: CASSSGTGYSPLHF; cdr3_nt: TGTGCCAGCAGTTCCGGGACAGGGTATTCACCCCTCCACTTT
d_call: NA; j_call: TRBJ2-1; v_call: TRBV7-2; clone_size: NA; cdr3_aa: CASSLVRDNEQFF; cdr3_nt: TGTGCCAGCAGCTTAGTCCGGGACAATGAGCAGTTCTTC
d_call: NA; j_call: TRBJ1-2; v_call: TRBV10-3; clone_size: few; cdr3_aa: CAISESTVLVEGYTF; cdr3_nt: TGTGCCATCAGTGAGTCGACAGTTCTTGTGGAGGGCTACACCTTC
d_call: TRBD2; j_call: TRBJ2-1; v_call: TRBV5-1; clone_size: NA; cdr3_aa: CASSLSASGRDEQFF; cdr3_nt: TGCGCCAGCAGCTTGTCGGCTAGCGGGAGAGATGAGCAGTTCTTC
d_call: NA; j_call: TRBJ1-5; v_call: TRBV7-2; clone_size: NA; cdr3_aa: CASSLLGDNNYQPQHF; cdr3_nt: TGTGCCAGCAGCTTATTGGGCGATAACAACTATCAGCCCCAGCATTTT
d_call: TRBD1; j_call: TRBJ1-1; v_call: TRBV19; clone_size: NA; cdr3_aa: CASSLGTGANTEAFF; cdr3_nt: TGTGCCAGTAGTTTGGGAACAGGGGCCAACACTGAAGCTTTCTTT
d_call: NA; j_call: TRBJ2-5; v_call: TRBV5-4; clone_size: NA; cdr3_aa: CASSLEEEETQYF; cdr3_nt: TGTGCCAGCAGCTTGGAGGAGGAAGAGACCCAGTACTTC
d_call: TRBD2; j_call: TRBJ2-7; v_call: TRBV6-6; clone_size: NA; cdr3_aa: CASSYFTGGPYEQYF; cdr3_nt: TGTGCCAGCAGTTACTTTACGGGAGGGCCCTACGAGCAGTACTTC
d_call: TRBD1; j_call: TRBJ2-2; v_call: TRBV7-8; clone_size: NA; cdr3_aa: CASSSRQGAAGELFF; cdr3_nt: TGTGCCAGCAGCTCCCGACAGGGGGCCGCCGGGGAGCTGTTTTTT
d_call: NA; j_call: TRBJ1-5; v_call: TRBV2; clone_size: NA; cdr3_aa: CASSQGSSNQPQHF; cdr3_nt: TGTGCCAGCAGTCAGGGGAGTAGCAATCAGCCCCAGCATTTT
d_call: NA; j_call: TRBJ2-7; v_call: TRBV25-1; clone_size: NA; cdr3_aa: CASSDPRAYEQYF; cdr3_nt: TGTGCCAGCAGTGATCCGAGGGCCTACGAGCAGTACTTC
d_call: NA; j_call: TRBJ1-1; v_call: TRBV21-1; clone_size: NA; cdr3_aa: CASSIGTGKATEAFF; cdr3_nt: TGTGCCAGCAGCATCGGGACAGGGAAAGCCACTGAAGCTTTCTTT
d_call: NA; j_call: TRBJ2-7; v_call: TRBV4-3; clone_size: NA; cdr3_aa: CASSQERRLYEQYF; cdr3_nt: TGCGCCAGCAGCCAAGAGAGGAGACTCTACGAGCAGTACTTC
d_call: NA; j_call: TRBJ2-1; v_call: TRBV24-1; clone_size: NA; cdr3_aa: CATSDLRGRGTEQFF; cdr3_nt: TGTGCCACCAGTGATTTAAGAGGCAGGGGAACTGAGCAGTTCTTC
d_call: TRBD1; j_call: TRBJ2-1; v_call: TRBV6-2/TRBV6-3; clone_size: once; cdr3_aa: CASSYRTGRYNEQFF; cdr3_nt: TGTGCCAGCAGTTACAGGACAGGGCGCTACAATGAGCAGTTCTTC
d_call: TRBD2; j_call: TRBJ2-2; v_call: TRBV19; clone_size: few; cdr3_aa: CASVRLASGLTGELFF; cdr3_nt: TGTGCCAGTGTTCGTCTGGCTAGCGGTCTCACCGGGGAGCTGTTTTTT
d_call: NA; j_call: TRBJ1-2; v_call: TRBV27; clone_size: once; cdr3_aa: CASSLGGSYGYTF; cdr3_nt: TGTGCCAGCAGTTTGGGGGGAAGTTATGGCTACACCTTC
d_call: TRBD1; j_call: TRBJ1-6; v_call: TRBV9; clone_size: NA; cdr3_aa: CASSEGDSYGNSPLHF; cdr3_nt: TGTGCCAGCAGCGAGGGGGACAGTTACGGTAATTCACCCCTCCACTTT
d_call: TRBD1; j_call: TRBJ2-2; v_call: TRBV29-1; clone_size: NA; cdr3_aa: CSAGTGMTSTGELFF; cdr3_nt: TGCAGCGCGGGGACAGGTATGACGAGCACCGGGGAGCTGTTTTTT
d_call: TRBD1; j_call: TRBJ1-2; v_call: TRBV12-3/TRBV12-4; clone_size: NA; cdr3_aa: CASRSQGGGYTF; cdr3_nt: TGTGCCAGCAGGTCCCAGGGGGGTGGCTACACCTTC
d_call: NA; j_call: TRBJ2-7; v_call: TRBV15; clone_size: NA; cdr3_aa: CATSRDFRGEQYF; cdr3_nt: TGTGCCACCAGCAGAGACTTTAGGGGCGAGCAGTACTTC
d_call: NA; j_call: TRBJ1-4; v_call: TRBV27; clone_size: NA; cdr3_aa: CASRGADNTNEKLFF; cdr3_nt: TGTGCCAGCAGGGGAGCGGATAATACTAATGAAAAACTGTTTTTT
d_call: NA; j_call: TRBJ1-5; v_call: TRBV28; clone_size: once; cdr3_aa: CASSLKAWAGGQPQHF; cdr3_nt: TGTGCCAGCAGTTTAAAGGCGTGGGCGGGGGGTCAGCCCCAGCATTTT
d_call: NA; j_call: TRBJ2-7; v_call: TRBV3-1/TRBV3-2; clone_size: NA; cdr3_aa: CASSQVPGHSYEQYF; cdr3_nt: TGTGCCAGCAGCCAAGTGCCAGGCCATTCCTACGAGCAGTACTTC
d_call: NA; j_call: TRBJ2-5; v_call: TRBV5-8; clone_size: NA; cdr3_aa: CASSSQGWETQYF; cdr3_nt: TGTGCCAGCAGCTCACAGGGTTGGGAGACCCAGTACTTC
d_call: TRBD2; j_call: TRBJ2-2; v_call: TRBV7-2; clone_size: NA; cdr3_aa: CASSLLKAGGGNTGELFF; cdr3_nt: TGTGCCAGCAGCTTACTTAAAGCGGGGGGTGGGAACACCGGGGAGCTGTTTTTT
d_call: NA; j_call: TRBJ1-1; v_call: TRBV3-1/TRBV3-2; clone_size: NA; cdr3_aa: CASGTQGFEAFF; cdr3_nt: TGTGCCAGCGGAACTCAGGGTTTCGAAGCTTTCTTT
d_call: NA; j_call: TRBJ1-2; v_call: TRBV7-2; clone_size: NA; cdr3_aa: CASSPWTQGYGYTF; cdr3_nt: TGTGCCAGCAGCCCGTGGACGCAGGGCTATGGCTACACCTTC
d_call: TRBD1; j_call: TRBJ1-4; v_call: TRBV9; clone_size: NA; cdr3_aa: CASSGGTGAEKLFF; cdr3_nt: TGTGCCAGCAGCGGGGGGACAGGGGCTGAAAAACTGTTTTTT
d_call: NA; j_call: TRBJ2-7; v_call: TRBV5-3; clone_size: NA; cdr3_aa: CARSDKREEQYF; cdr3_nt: TGTGCCAGAAGCGACAAACGGGAAGAGCAGTACTTC
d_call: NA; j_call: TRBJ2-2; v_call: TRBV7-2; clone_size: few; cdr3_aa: CASSLTQGTGNTGELFF; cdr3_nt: TGTGCCAGCAGCTTAACCCAGGGGACGGGGAACACCGGGGAGCTGTTTTTT
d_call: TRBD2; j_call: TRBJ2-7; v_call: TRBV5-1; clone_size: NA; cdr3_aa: CASSRVLAGSSYEQYF; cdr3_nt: TGCGCCAGCAGCCGAGTCTTAGCGGGGAGCTCCTACGAGCAGTACTTC
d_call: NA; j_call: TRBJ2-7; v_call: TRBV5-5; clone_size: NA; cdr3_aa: CASSLGGQPYEQYF; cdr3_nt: TGTGCCAGCAGCTTGGGTGGACAGCCCTACGAGCAGTACTTC
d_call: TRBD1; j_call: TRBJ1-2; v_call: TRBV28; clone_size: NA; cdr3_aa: CASSVTGGDYGYTF; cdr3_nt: TGTGCCAGCAGTGTGACAGGGGGGGACTATGGCTACACCTTC
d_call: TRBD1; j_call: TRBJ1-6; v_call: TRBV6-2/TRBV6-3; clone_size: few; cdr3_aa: CASSYSGTGNSPLHF; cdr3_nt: TGTGCCAGCAGTTATTCCGGGACAGGGAATTCACCCCTCCACTTT
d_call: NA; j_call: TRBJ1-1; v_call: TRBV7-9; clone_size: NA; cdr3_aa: CASSRRENTEAFF; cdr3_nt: TGTGCCAGCAGCCGCCGAGAGAACACTGAAGCTTTCTTT
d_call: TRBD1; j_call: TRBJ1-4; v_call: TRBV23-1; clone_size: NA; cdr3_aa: CASSTRDSNEKLFF; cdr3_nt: TGCGCCAGCAGCACCCGGGACAGCAATGAAAAACTGTTTTTT
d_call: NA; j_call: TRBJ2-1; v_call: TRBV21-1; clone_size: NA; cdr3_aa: CASSLRGGVFVDEQFF; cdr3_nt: TGTGCCAGCAGCTTGCGGGGGGGCGTTTTTGTCGATGAGCAGTTCTTC
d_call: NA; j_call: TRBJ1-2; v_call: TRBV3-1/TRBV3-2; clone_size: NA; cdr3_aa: CASSPHLRANYGYTF; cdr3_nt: TGTGCCAGCAGCCCGCACTTACGGGCTAACTATGGCTACACCTTC
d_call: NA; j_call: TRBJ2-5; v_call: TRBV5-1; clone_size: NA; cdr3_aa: CASMELGQETQYF; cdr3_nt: TGCGCCAGCATGGAGCTTGGGCAAGAGACCCAGTACTTC
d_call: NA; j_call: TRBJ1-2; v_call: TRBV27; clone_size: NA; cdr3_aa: CASSLSGGLGGYTF; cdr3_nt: TGTGCCAGCAGTTTATCGGGGGGGCTGGGAGGCTACACCTTC